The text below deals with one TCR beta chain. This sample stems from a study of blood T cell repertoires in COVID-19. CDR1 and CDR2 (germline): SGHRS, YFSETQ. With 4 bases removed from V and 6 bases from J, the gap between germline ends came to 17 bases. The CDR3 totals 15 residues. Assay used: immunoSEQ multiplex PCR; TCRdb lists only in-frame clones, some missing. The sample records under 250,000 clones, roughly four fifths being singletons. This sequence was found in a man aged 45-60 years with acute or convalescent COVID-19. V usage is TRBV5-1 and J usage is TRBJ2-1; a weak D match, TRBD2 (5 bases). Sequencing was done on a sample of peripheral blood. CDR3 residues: CASSPLLAKGNEQFF. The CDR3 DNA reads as TGCGCCAGCAGCCCCTTGCTAGCAAAGGGCAATGAGCAGTTCTTC.